This TCR beta chain was documented in a study of Ad26.COV2.S vaccination and SARS-CoV-2 variants. Here immunoSEQ multiplex PCR was the method, and the copy in TCRdb shows in-frame clones only, minus some. The repertoire has roughly 510,000 clones, roughly 87% of them found once; the top ten carry over 10%. Germline values: CDR1 SGHTS, CDR2 YDEGEE. V lost 1 base and J lost 4, with 15 bases in between. There are 16 residues in the CDR3. The treatment denotes: some 20 received Ad26.COV2.S at low or high dose, single or two shots; about 5 received placebo; per-sample allocation not given. The samples date from day 63 after the first vaccine or placebo injection.

The TCR comes from a person aged 18-65 years who received the Ad26.COV2.S COVID-19 vaccine or a placebo. The sample consisted of peripheral blood, taken in a trial of Ad26.COV2.S vaccine versus placebo. The rearrangement joins TRBV5-8 to TRBJ1-5; unclear D gene. CDR3 sequence: CASSLWAAPLNQPQHF. Written as DNA, the CDR3 is TGTGCCAGCAGCTTGTGGGCTGCACCTTTGAATCAGCCCCAGCATTTT.